Included here is one T cell receptor (beta chain) sequence, with context. Its matching antigen is unknown. These data originate in a study of response to subunit inactivated influenza vaccine. TCRdb used MiXCR to reprocess the RT-PCR reads, holding one entry per CDR3 protein. The top ten clones hold approximately 3% of a sample with roughly 500,000 distinct CDR3 sequences, approximately 15% of them seen once. The CDR3 has 17 residues. Germline V gene lookup returns CDR1 SGHDT and CDR2 YYEEEE. Trimming at V came to 4 bases and at J to 3 bases, leaving 8 bases not matched to a gene. Study-wide findings and caveats: After each seasonal influenza vaccination, few new T cells are recruited, the authors suggested.

The sequence came from a man between 50 and 75 years old who received an inactivated influenza vaccine. The sequencing here drew on CD4+ T cells sorted from PBMCs, taken roughly 24 months after vaccination. The chain links TRBV5-6 to TRBJ2-3; TRBD2 matches at 13 bases. The CDR3 bases are TGTGCCAGCAGCACCCTAGGACTAGCGGGAGTAACAGATACGCAGTATTTT. This codes for CASSTLGLAGVTDTQYF.